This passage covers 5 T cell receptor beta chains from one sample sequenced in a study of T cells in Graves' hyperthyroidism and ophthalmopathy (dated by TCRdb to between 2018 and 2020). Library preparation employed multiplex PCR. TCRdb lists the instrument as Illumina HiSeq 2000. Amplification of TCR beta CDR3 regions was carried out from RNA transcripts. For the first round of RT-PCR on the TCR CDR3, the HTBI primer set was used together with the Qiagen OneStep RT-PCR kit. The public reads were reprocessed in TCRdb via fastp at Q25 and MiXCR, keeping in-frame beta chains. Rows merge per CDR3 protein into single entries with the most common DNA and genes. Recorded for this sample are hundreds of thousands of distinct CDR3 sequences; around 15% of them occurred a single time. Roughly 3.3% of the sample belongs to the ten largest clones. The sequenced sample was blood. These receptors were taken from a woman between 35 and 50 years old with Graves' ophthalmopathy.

The CDR3 bases are TGTGCCAGCAGGGGTCCGGGACTAGCGGGAGCGTTAGATACGCAGTATTTT. Its protein product is CASRGPGLAGALDTQYF. The chain carries TRBV12-3 or TRBV12-4 and TRBJ2-3, with 14 bases identical to TRBD2. The CDR3 extends over 17 amino acids. The V gene end was trimmed by 6 bases and the J gene end by 5 bases; junction bases not matched to a gene: 10.

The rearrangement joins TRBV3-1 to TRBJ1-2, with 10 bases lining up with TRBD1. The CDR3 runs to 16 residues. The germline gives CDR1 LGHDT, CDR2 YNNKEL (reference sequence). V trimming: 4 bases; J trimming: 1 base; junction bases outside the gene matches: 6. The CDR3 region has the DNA TGTGCCAGCAGCCCCGGGACAGGGGCCGTTAACTATGGCTACACCTTC. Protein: CASSPGTGAVNYGYTF.

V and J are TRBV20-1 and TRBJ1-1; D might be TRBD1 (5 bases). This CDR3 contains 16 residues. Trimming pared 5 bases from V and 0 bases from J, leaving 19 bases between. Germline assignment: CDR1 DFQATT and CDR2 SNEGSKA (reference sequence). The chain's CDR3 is CSALPTAGGMNTEAFF. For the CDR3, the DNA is TGCAGTGCTTTACCCACAGCGGGGGGAATGAACACTGAAGCTTTCTTT.

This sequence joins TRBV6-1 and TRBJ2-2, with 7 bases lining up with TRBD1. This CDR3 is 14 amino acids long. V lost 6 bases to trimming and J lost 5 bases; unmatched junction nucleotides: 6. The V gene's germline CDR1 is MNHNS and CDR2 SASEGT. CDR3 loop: CASRTGTATGELFF. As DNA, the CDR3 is TGTGCCAGCAGGACCGGGACAGCTACCGGGGAGCTGTTTTTT.

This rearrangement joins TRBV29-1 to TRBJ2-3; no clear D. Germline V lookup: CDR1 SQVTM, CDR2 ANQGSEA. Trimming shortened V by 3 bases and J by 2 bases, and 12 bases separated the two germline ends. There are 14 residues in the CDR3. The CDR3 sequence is CSVDNRAATDTQYF. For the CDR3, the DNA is TGCAGCGTTGATAACCGCGCGGCCACAGATACGCAGTATTTT.